The 19 T cell receptor beta chains given below trace back to one sample, sequenced in a study of blood T cells in healthy people across ages. Sample-barcoded 5' priming and a J-beta primer mix drove a second PCR of about 7 to 11 cycles. One entry per CDR3 protein, called by TCRdb with MiXCR from the 5' RACE reads. The repertoire includes 1.5 million to 2 million distinct CDR3 sequences, approximately 30% of them detected once, and over 7% sits in the top ten. The sequenced sample consisted of blood. All receptors derive from a woman in her 30s in good health.

The genes are TRBV5-1 and TRBJ2-3; D perhaps matches TRBD1 (5 bases). V was trimmed by 6 bases and J by 4 bases, leaving 15 bases between them. Germline V CDR1 and CDR2: SGHRS, YFSETQ. The CDR3 extends over 14 amino acids. In DNA, the CDR3 is TGCGCCAGCACACAGGTGACGGGTCCAGATACGCAGTATTTT. It translates to CASTQVTGPDTQYF.

The V call is TRBV28, the J call TRBJ1-5; perhaps TRBD1 as D (6 bases). The V end lost 6 bases, the J end lost 0 bases, and 18 bases lay between the germline ends. Germline V gene sequence: CDR1 MDHEN, CDR2 SYDVKM. The CDR3 runs 17 residues. The CDR3 sequence is CASSGPRQAVSNQPQHF. The CDR3 nucleotides are TGTGCCAGCAGCGGACCGCGACAGGCCGTTAGCAATCAGCCCCAGCATTTT.

This clonotype was seen only a few times. The chain couples TRBV9 to TRBJ1-2; 7 bases align to TRBD1. V lost 2 bases to trimming and J lost 4 bases; unmatched junction nucleotides: 8. CDR1 and CDR2 (germline): SGDLS, YYNGEE. This CDR3 region has 15 residues. The CDR3 coding sequence is TGTGCCAGCAGCGTGGAGGGGGCATTAGTCTATGGCTACACCTTC. It is translated as CASSVEGALVYGYTF. The full variable domain, its missing parts supplied by reference TRBV9 and TRBJ1-2, is DSGVTQTPKHLITATGQRVTLRCSPRSGDLSVYWYQQSLDQGLQFLIQYYNGEERAKGNILERFSAQQFPDLHSELNLSSLELGDSALYFCASSVEGALVYGYTFGSGTRLTVV.

This clonotype was counted between two and nine times. This chain links TRBV20-1 with TRBJ2-5; 13 bases match TRBD2. Per the germline V gene, CDR1 is DFQATT and CDR2 is SNEGSKA (reference sequence). The CDR3 runs 14 residues. The J segment lost 5 bases and the V segment lost 6 bases, leaving 6 bases of the junction unmatched. CDR3: CSAGLAGEWETQYF. The CDR3 nucleotides read TGCAGTGCCGGACTAGCGGGAGAATGGGAGACCCAGTACTTC.

The V gene is TRBV20-1, the J gene TRBJ2-1, with 7 bases identical to TRBD2. The J call is doubtful: the DNA matches TRBJ2-7 better. CDR1 is DFQATT and CDR2 is SNEGSKA in the germline V gene (reference sequence). The length of the CDR3 is 12 residues. CDR3 DNA: TGCAGTGCGGGCGGGGGTTACAATGAGCAGTACTTC. Translating gives CSAGGGYNEQYF.

The rearrangement joins TRBV20-1 to TRBJ2-1; 10 positions agree with TRBD2. The germline V gene encodes CDR1 DFQATT and CDR2 SNEGSKA (reference sequence). V gave up 7 bases and J gave up 7 bases; unmatched junction bases: 7. The CDR3 has 13 residues. In DNA form, the CDR3 reads TGCAGTGGAAGGGAGCGGGGGGGGAATGAGCAGTTCTTC. Its protein product is CSGRERGGNEQFF.

The table lists this clonotype with a few counts. The V gene is TRBV18, the J gene TRBJ2-6, with TRBD1 as a possible D gene (5 bases). The CDR3 loop spans 18 amino acids. Germline-derived CDR1 and CDR2 are KGHSH and LQKENI. V lost 6 bases, J lost 0 bases, and 18 bases lay in between. The CDR3 nucleotides read TGTGCCAGCTCCCTCACGAGGCAGGGAAGCTCTGGGGCCAACGTCCTGACTTTC. Its translation: CASSLTRQGSSGANVLTF.

This clonotype appeared many times. This chain links TRBV7-9 with TRBJ1-2, with D perhaps matching TRBD1 (6 bases). Germline CDR1 and CDR2: SEHNR and FQNEAQ (reference sequence). Trimming shortened V by 3 bases and J by 4 bases, and 9 bases separated the two germline ends. The CDR3 consists of 13 residues. The DNA of the CDR3 is TGTGCCAGCAGCTTGGAGACAGGCTATGGCTACACCTTC. This sequence encodes CASSLETGYGYTF.

J is TRBJ2-5 and V is TRBV28, with 9 bases identical to TRBD2. The CDR3 loop spans 15 amino acids. The V gene's germline CDR1 is MDHEN and CDR2 SYDVKM. V trimming: 6 bases; J trimming: 5 bases; junction bases outside the gene matches: 10. This chain's CDR3 is CASSLGTSSAETQYF. DNA for the CDR3: TGTGCCAGCAGCCTTGGGACTAGCTCTGCGGAGACCCAGTACTTC.

This clonotype was observed many times. The V and J genes are TRBV7-2 and TRBJ2-7; no reliable D call. V lost 1 base, J lost 5 bases, and 9 bases lay in between. Germline V gene sequence: CDR1 SGHTA, CDR2 FQGNSA. This CDR3 comprises 13 residues. The DNA of the CDR3 is TGTGCCAGCAGCTTAGGTGGTAGGGACGAGCAGTACTTC. It encodes CASSLGGRDEQYF.

In this sample, this clonotype turned up a few times. The chain carries TRBV12-3 or TRBV12-4 and TRBJ2-7, with 10 nucleotides matching TRBD2. After removal of 1 base from V and 5 bases from J, the junction contained 5 bases not matched to a gene. The CDR3 totals 15 residues. The CDR3 DNA is TGTGCCAGCAGTTTAGGGCTAGCGGGAGTCCACGAGCAGTACTTC. Protein: CASSLGLAGVHEQYF.

This chain uses TRBV6-6 with TRBJ1-5; D uncertain. This CDR3 contains 15 residues. Germline assignment: CDR1 MNHNY and CDR2 SVGAGI (reference sequence). The V and J ends lost 6 bases and 0 bases respectively, with 12 bases between them. CDR3 protein: CASSREGYSNQPQHF. As DNA, the CDR3 is TGTGCCAGCAGCCGAGAAGGGTATAGCAATCAGCCCCAGCATTTT.

This clonotype was picked up a small number of times. The V gene is TRBV6-5, the J gene TRBJ1-4; D not certain. The CDR3 covers 13 residues. Between the trimmed V and J ends, which lost 0 bases and 6 bases, there was a span of 5 bases. Germline CDR1 and CDR2: MNHEY and SVGAGI. CDR3 nucleotide sequence: TGTGCCAGCAGTTACTCCCCCTATGAAAAACTGTTTTTT. Residues: CASSYSPYEKLFF.

CDR3 residues: CASSPRDGENEQFF. CDR3 sequence (DNA): TGTGCCAGCTCACCAAGGGACGGGGAGAATGAGCAGTTCTTC. The V call is TRBV18, the J call TRBJ2-1; D might be TRBD1 or TRBD2, each matching 5 bases. The V gene's germline CDR1 is KGHSH and CDR2 LQKENI. This CDR3 has 14 residues. Trimming shortened V by 2 bases and J by 7 bases, and 12 bases separated the two germline ends.

This clonotype was recorded many times. This chain links TRBV6-5 with TRBJ2-7, with 8 bases matching TRBD2. The junction had 9 bases not matched to a gene; V was cut back by 6 bases and J by 2 bases. The CDR3 has 15 amino acids. CDR1 MNHEY and CDR2 SVGAGI come from the germline V gene. This chain's CDR3 is CASRMSGGRTYEQYF. The DNA of the CDR3 is TGTGCCAGCAGAATGAGCGGGGGCCGTACCTACGAGCAGTACTTC.

This clonotype was recorded a few times. V is TRBV20-1 and J is TRBJ1-4; TRBD1 is a possible D gene (5 bases). V lost 3 bases and J lost 0, with 14 bases in between. This CDR3 spans 16 amino acids. Germline CDR1 reads DFQATT; CDR2 reads SNEGSKA (reference sequence). The CDR3 here is CSARMVKGTTNEKLFF. In DNA, the CDR3 is TGCAGTGCTAGGATGGTCAAGGGGACAACTAATGAAAAACTGTTTTTT.

This clonotype was observed a single time. This chain links TRBV19 with TRBJ2-1; D unclear. This CDR3 comprises 12 residues. Trimming left V 7 bases short and J 4 bases short, with 8 bases between. In germline, CDR1 is LNHDA, CDR2 SQIVND (reference sequence). The DNA of the CDR3 is TGTGCCAGTAAGTCGAGTTACAATGAGCAGTTCTTC. Translation gives CASKSSYNEQFF.

This clonotype was recorded many times. The CDR3 bases are TGTGCCAGCAGTTACAACAGAGCAAGGGAGCAGTACTTC. Translating it yields CASSYNRAREQYF. The chain recombines TRBV6-5 with TRBJ2-7, with D unresolved. Per germline, CDR1 MNHEY and CDR2 SVGAGI. The ends were cut back, 2 bases at V and 7 bases at J, with 12 bases in the middle. There are 13 residues in the CDR3.

The chain is built from TRBV12-3 or TRBV12-4 and TRBJ2-1; D unresolved. The germline V and J ends were trimmed by 2 bases and 13 bases, with 12 bases remaining between them. This CDR3 is built from 12 residues. The CDR3 DNA reads TGTGCCAGCAGTTTAAGTACGCTTGGACAGTTCTTC. Protein product: CASSLSTLGQFF.